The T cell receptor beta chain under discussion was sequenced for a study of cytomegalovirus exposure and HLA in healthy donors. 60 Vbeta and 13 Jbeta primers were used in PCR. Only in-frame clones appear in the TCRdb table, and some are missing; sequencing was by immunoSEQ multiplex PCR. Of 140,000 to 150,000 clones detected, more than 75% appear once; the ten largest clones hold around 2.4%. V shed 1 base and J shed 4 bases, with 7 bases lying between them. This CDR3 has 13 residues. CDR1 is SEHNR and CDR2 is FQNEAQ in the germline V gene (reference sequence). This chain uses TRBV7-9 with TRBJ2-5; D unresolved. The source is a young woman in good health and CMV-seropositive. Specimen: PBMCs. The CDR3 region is CASSLDLLETQYF. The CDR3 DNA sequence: TGTGCCAGCAGCTTAGATCTTCTAGAGACCCAGTACTTC. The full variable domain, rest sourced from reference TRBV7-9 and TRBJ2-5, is DTGVSQNPRHKITKRGQNVTFRCDPISEHNRLYWYRQTLGQGPEFLTYFQNEAQLEKSRLLSDRFSAERPKGSFSTLEIQRTEQGDSAMYLCASSLDLLETQYFGPGTRLLVL.